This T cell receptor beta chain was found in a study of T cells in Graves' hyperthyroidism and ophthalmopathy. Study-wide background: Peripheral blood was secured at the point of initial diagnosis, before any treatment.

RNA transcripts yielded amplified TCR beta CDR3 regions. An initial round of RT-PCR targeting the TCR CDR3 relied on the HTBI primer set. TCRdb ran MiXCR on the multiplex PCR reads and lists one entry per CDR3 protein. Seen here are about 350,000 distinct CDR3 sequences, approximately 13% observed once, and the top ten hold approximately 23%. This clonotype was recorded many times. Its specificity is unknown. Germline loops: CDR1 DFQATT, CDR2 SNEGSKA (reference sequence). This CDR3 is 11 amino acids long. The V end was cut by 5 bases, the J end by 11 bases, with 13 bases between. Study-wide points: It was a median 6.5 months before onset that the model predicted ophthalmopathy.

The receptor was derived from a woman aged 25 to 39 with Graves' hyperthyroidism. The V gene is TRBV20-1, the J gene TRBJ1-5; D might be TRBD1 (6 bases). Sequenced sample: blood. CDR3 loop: CSAGTGQAQHF. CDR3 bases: TGCAGTGCTGGAACAGGGCAAGCCCAGCATTTT.